These T cell receptor beta chains were read from a single sample in a study of early T cells in non-severe SARS-CoV-2 infection. TCRdb fed the 5' RACE reads into MiXCR, producing one record per CDR3 protein. The sample gives about 77,000 distinct CDR3 sequences, more than 9% of which show up once; about 5.3% is in the top ten. Material for sequencing was whole blood. The source of these receptors is an adult who was a healthcare worker with PCR-confirmed SARS-CoV-2 infection or an uninfected control (not recorded which). The CDR3 runs from the conserved cysteine through the conserved F or W. A D gene is named only where the DNA matches it firmly. Clone size is given for some rows only: seen once, a few or many times, or a class if the clone is expanded.

TRBV6-2/TRBV6-3,many,TRBD2,TRBJ2-3,CASSQREVTDTQYF,TGTGCCAGCAGTCAGCGGGAGGTTACAGATACGCAGTATTTT
TRBV2,many,TRBD2,TRBJ2-1,CASSPGTSRNEQFF,TGTGCCAGCAGTCCCGGGACTAGTAGAAATGAGCAGTTCTTC
TRBV27,many,.,TRBJ2-3,CASRGRASDTQYF,TGTGCCAGCAGGGGCAGAGCATCAGATACGCAGTATTTT
TRBV6-6,few,TRBD2,TRBJ2-3,CASSYASGTSTDTQYF,TGTGCCAGCAGTTATGCTAGCGGGACATCCACAGATACGCAGTATTTT
TRBV27,many,.,TRBJ2-1,CASSLSTRGSYNEQFF,TGTGCCAGCAGTTTGAGTACCCGGGGCTCCTACAATGAGCAGTTCTTC
TRBV30,many,.,TRBJ1-2,CACTRESDYGYTF,TGTGCCTGTACTAGGGAATCGGACTATGGCTACACCTTC
TRBV3-1,many,.,TRBJ2-7,CASSQAYSYEQYF,TGTGCCAGCAGCCAAGCCTATTCCTACGAGCAGTACTTC
TRBV5-1,many,.,TRBJ2-5,CASSLAGHTIAETQYF,TGCGCCAGCAGCTTGGCTGGACACACGATCGCAGAGACCCAGTACTTC
TRBV29-1,many,.,TRBJ1-2,CSVERRANYGYTF,TGCAGCGTTGAACGACGAGCTAACTATGGCTACACCTTC
TRBV20-1,many,TRBD1,TRBJ1-1,CSAKRLSRGRGTEAFF,TGCAGTGCCAAGAGATTGAGCAGGGGGCGTGGAACTGAAGCTTTCTTT
TRBV7-2,many,.,TRBJ2-3,CASSLGGATDTQYF,TGTGCCAGCAGCTTAGGGGGAGCCACAGATACGCAGTATTTT
TRBV3-1,.,TRBD2,TRBJ2-2,CASSRTSGLNAGELFF,TGTGCCAGCAGCCGGACTAGCGGGTTGAACGCCGGGGAGCTGTTTTTT
TRBV7-2,.,.,TRBJ2-4,CASSWRQENIQYF,TGTGCCAGCAGCTGGAGACAGGAAAACATTCAGTACTTC
TRBV14,many,.,TRBJ2-4,CASSQDAGSANIQYF,TGTGCCAGCAGCCAAGATGCTGGTTCGGCGAACATTCAGTACTTC
TRBV27,many,.,TRBJ2-7,CASSLFGGYYEQYF,TGTGCCAGCAGTTTATTCGGCGGTTACTACGAGCAGTACTTC
TRBV6-2/TRBV6-3,many,TRBD1,TRBJ1-2,CASSYDRDRGGHGYTF,TGTGCCAGCAGTTACGACCGGGACAGGGGAGGACATGGCTACACCTTC
TRBV6-2/TRBV6-3,medium-sized,.,TRBJ2-6,CASSYSRTGMAGANVLTF,TGTGCCAGCAGTTACTCGAGGACGGGGATGGCTGGGGCCAACGTCCTGACTTTC
TRBV5-4,many,TRBD2,TRBJ2-5,CASSLQTSGSETQYF,TGTGCCAGCAGCCTCCAGACTAGCGGGAGCGAGACCCAGTACTTC
TRBV7-9,many,TRBD2,TRBJ2-7,CASSPSGGYEQYF,TGTGCCAGCAGCCCGTCGGGAGGGTACGAGCAGTACTTC
TRBV10-3,few,.,TRBJ2-3,CAISESSLGDTQYF,TGTGCCATCAGTGAATCCTCCCTGGGGGATACGCAGTATTTT
TRBV7-6,few,TRBD1,TRBJ2-1,CASSFGTVNEQFF,TGTGCCAGCAGCTTCGGGACAGTAAATGAGCAGTTCTTC
TRBV3-1,.,.,TRBJ1-4,CASSLGGYWKKLFF,TGTGCCAGCAGCCTTGGCGGGTATTGGAAAAAACTGTTTTTT
TRBV6-2/TRBV6-3,many,TRBD2,TRBJ2-3,CASSYSRAGSADTQYF,TGTGCCAGCAGTTACTCGAGAGCGGGATCTGCAGATACGCAGTATTTT
TRBV2,many,.,TRBJ2-1,CASSEVGSPSYNEQFF,TGTGCCAGCAGTGAAGTGGGCTCCCCTTCCTACAATGAGCAGTTCTTC
TRBV5-1,many,.,TRBJ2-3,CASSKDRDTDTQYF,TGCGCCAGCAGCAAGGACAGAGACACAGATACGCAGTATTTT
TRBV25-1,.,.,TRBJ2-2,CASSESPVPGELFF,TGTGCCAGCAGTGAGTCGCCAGTCCCCGGGGAGCTGTTTTTT
TRBV5-4,few,.,TRBJ1-1,CASSLIGQRLNTEAFF,TGTGCCAGCAGCTTGATAGGACAGCGTTTGAACACTGAAGCTTTCTTT
TRBV28,.,.,TRBJ1-2,CASSLGGYGYTF,TGTGCCAGCAGTTTGGGGGGCTATGGCTACACCTTC
TRBV16,many,.,TRBJ1-5,CASSQSTGSNQPQHF,TGTGCCAGCAGCCAATCGACAGGTAGCAATCAGCCCCAGCATTTT
TRBV5-1,few,TRBD2,TRBJ2-3,CASTQDWTSGTDTQYF,TGCGCCAGCACCCAGGACTGGACTAGCGGCACAGATACGCAGTATTTT
TRBV2,.,.,TRBJ1-5,CASSDRASGQPQHF,TGTGCCAGCAGTGACAGGGCTAGCGGCCAGCCCCAGCATTTT
TRBV5-1,few,.,TRBJ2-7,CASSGTYRGAEQYF,TGCGCCAGCAGCGGAACCTACAGAGGGGCCGAGCAGTACTTC
TRBV14,.,.,TRBJ2-2,CASSRILTGELFF,TGTGCCAGCAGCCGGATATTAACCGGGGAGCTGTTTTTT
TRBV24-1,few,.,TRBJ1-2,CATSDPINGYTF,TGTGCCACCAGTGACCCAATAAATGGCTACACCTTC
TRBV9,many,TRBD1,TRBJ1-3,CASSVDDRDTFGNGNTIYF,TGTGCCAGCAGCGTCGATGACAGGGATACATTCGGAAACGGAAACACCATATATTTT
TRBV2,many,TRBD2,TRBJ2-2,CASRLAGNTGELFF,TGTGCCAGCCGACTAGCGGGAAACACCGGGGAGCTGTTTTTT
TRBV28,many,.,TRBJ2-3,CASSSASPDTQYF,TGTGCCAGCAGTTCCGCCTCCCCAGATACGCAGTATTTT
TRBV5-1,few,TRBD1,TRBJ2-7,CASSLATGTDLWEQYF,TGCGCCAGCAGCTTGGCCACCGGGACAGACCTTTGGGAGCAGTACTTC
TRBV4-1,few,.,TRBJ1-2,CASSQDRRGAQVYGYTF,TGCGCCAGCAGCCAAGACCGGCGGGGGGCCCAAGTCTATGGCTACACCTTC
TRBV28,many,.,TRBJ2-7,CASSPTYYEQYF,TGTGCCAGCAGCCCCACATATTACGAGCAGTACTTC
TRBV7-2,many,.,TRBJ2-2,CASSPRGAFTGELFF,TGTGCCAGCAGCCCCCGCGGGGCGTTCACCGGGGAGCTGTTTTTT
TRBV18,many,.,TRBJ1-2,CASSPQRSGHFGGYTF,TGTGCCAGCTCACCGCAGCGCTCAGGACATTTTGGTGGCTACACCTTC
TRBV18,few,TRBD2,TRBJ2-3,CASSPGLAGTISTDTQYF,TGTGCCAGCTCACCGGGACTAGCGGGAACAATATCCACAGATACGCAGTATTTT
TRBV6-4,.,.,TRBJ2-1,CASSVGVYNEQFF,TGTGCCAGCAGTGTGGGGGTCTACAATGAGCAGTTCTTC
TRBV5-1,many,.,TRBJ1-2,CASSSSSGTTYGYTF,TGCGCCAGCAGCTCTTCATCCGGGACAACCTATGGCTACACCTTC
TRBV2,many,.,TRBJ2-7,CASSEGHGDPHEQYF,TGTGCCAGCAGTGAAGGGCACGGTGACCCTCACGAGCAGTACTTC
TRBV4-2,.,TRBD2,TRBJ2-7,CASSSSGRGGEQYF,TGTGCCAGCAGTTCTAGCGGGAGGGGAGGCGAGCAGTACTTC
TRBV20-1,few,.,TRBJ2-2,CSYTAGNTGELFF,TGCAGTTACACGGCGGGAAACACCGGGGAGCTGTTTTTT
TRBV12-3/TRBV12-4,many,.,TRBJ1-1,CASSPGGSNTEAFF,TGTGCCAGCAGCCCCGGAGGGTCGAACACTGAAGCTTTCTTT
TRBV5-6,many,.,TRBJ2-1,CASSLDSGATYNEQFF,TGTGCCAGCAGCTTGGATTCCGGAGCCACCTACAATGAGCAGTTCTTC
TRBV20-1,many,TRBD1,TRBJ1-5,CSAREGNRGRWGQPQHF,TGCAGTGCTAGAGAGGGGAACAGGGGGCGCTGGGGTCAGCCCCAGCATTTT
TRBV3-1,few,.,TRBJ2-2,CASSQVSSGANTGELFF,TGTGCCAGCAGCCAAGTCAGCAGCGGCGCGAACACCGGGGAGCTGTTTTTT
TRBV20-1,.,.,TRBJ2-5,CSARRAVQETQYF,TGCAGTGCTAGAAGGGCAGTCCAAGAGACCCAGTACTTC
TRBV24-1,.,.,TRBJ2-1,CATEALGRDNEQFF,TGTGCCACCGAAGCCCTCGGACGGGACAATGAGCAGTTCTTC
TRBV5-1,.,.,TRBJ2-3,CASTVSGGYRTDTQYF,TGCGCCAGCACAGTCTCCGGGGGTTATAGGACAGATACGCAGTATTTT